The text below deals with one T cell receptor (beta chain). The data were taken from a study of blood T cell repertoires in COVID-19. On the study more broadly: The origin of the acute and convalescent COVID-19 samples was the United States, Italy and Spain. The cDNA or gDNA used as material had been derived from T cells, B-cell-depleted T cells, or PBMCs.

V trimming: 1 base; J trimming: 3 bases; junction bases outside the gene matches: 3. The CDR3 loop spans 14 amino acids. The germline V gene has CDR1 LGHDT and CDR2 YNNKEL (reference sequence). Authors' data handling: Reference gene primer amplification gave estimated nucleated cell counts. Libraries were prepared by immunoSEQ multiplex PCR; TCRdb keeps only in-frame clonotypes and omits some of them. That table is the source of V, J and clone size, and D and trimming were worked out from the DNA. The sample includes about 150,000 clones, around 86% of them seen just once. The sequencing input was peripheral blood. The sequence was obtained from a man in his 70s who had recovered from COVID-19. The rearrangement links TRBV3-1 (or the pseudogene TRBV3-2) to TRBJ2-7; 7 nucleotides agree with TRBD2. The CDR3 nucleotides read TGTGCCAGCAGCCAAGGGGGGGGTAACTACGAGCAGTACTTC. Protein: CASSQGGGNYEQYF.